These 16 T cell receptor beta chains were sequenced from one sample in a study of blood T cell repertoires in COVID-19. The table came from immunoSEQ multiplex PCR; TCRdb's copy has only in-frame clones and leaves some out. This sample has 150,000 to 200,000 clones, with around nine tenths found just once. Material: peripheral blood. These TCRs come from a man aged 65 to 85 with active or convalescent COVID-19.

The V and J genes are TRBV4-1 and TRBJ1-1; D is unclear. The CDR3 extends over 14 amino acids. The V gene lost 1 base and the J gene lost 11 bases, with 17 bases spanning the gap. CDR1 MGHRA and CDR2 YSYEKL come from the germline V gene. The chain's CDR3 is CASSQVGGIDSAFF. CDR3 nucleotide sequence: TGCGCCAGCAGCCAAGTAGGCGGCATTGATTCGGCTTTCTTT.

V usage is TRBV4-3 and J usage is TRBJ1-1; D not resolved. The germline V gene has CDR1 LGHNA and CDR2 YSLEER. This CDR3 has 16 residues. V shed 1 base and J shed 0 bases, with 12 bases lying between them. CDR3 DNA sequence: TGCGCCAGCAGCCAAGGGGCGACGGTAATGAACACTGAAGCTTTCTTT. The encoded protein is CASSQGATVMNTEAFF.

The chain uses TRBV7-2 and TRBJ2-3; TRBD2 matches at 9 bases. CDR1 is SGHTA, CDR2 FQGNSA, per germline. The V gene end was trimmed by 0 bases and the J gene end by 3 bases; junction bases not matched to a gene: 10. The CDR3 length is 18 residues. This chain's CDR3 is CASSLALLAGVRTDTQYF. The CDR3 nucleotides read TGTGCCAGCAGCTTAGCGCTATTAGCGGGAGTGAGGACAGATACGCAGTATTTT.

The chain has TRBV4-1 and TRBJ2-7; D is ambiguous. Per the germline V gene, CDR1 is MGHRA and CDR2 is YSYEKL. The CDR3 is 15 amino acids. With 3 bases removed from V and 6 bases from J, the gap between germline ends came to 18 bases. The CDR3 nucleotides read TGCGCCAGCAGCCAGTTCTTGGGCAGGCGTACCGAGCAGTACTTC. Amino acid sequence: CASSQFLGRRTEQYF.

The chain links TRBV3-1 (or the pseudogene TRBV3-2) to TRBJ1-1; D ambiguous. The V end lost 1 base, the J end lost 2 bases, and 11 bases lay between the germline ends. The CDR3 runs 15 residues. Germline V gene data show CDR1 as LGHDT and CDR2 as YNNKEL (reference sequence). The DNA for the CDR3 is TGTGCCAGCAGCCAAGTCGCGTTGCGCAACACTGAAGCTTTCTTT. Amino acids: CASSQVALRNTEAFF.

In this sample, this clone turned up once. The chain links TRBV24-1 to TRBJ2-5, with 10 bases that match TRBD2. In germline, CDR1 is KGHDR, CDR2 SFDVKD. This CDR3 comprises 16 residues. With V trimmed by 5 bases and J by 4 bases, 9 bases remained unmatched. CDR3 loop: CATSALPLAGGETQYF. For the CDR3, the DNA is TGTGCCACCAGTGCCCTTCCGTTAGCGGGGGGAGAGACCCAGTACTTC.

This chain joins TRBV30 and TRBJ2-7; the match to TRBD1 covers 7 bases. Per the germline V gene, CDR1 is GTSNPN and CDR2 is SVGIG (reference sequence). With V trimmed by 7 bases and J by 1 base, 7 bases remained unmatched. The length of the CDR3 is 13 residues. In DNA form, the CDR3 reads TGTGCCTCAACACGACAGGGATCCTACGAGCAGTACTTC. Encoded protein: CASTRQGSYEQYF.

V gene TRBV5-1 combines with J gene TRBJ2-5; the match to TRBD1 covers 7 bases. J lost 0 bases, V lost 0 bases, and 5 bases had no gene match. The germline V gene has CDR1 SGHRS and CDR2 YFSETQ. The CDR3 spans 16 residues. CDR3 sequence reads: CASSLGMTGNQETQYF. DNA of the CDR3: TGCGCCAGCAGCTTGGGAATGACAGGGAACCAAGAGACCCAGTACTTC.

This clone was seen once. The J gene is TRBJ1-2, the V gene TRBV6-6, with 7 positions matching TRBD1. Germline V CDR1 and CDR2: MNHNY, SVGAGI (reference sequence). J lost 7 bases, V lost 7 bases, and 3 bases had no gene match. This CDR3 spans 11 amino acids. The CDR3 spells CASKGAGGYTF. Written as DNA, the CDR3 is TGTGCCAGCAAGGGGGCGGGTGGCTACACCTTC.

The chain employs TRBV2 and TRBJ1-6, with a weak D call TRBD1 (6 bases). CDR1 is SNHLY, CDR2 FYNNEI, per germline. There are 16 residues in the CDR3. The V and J ends lost 5 bases and 7 bases respectively, with 18 bases between them. The CDR3 loop is CASSRDRMGMNSPLHF. CDR3 sequence (DNA): TGTGCCAGCAGTCGCGACAGGATGGGGATGAATTCACCCCTCCACTTT.

The chain combines TRBV19 with TRBJ2-2, with TRBD1 identical over 8 bases. The V segment lost 3 bases and the J segment 1 base; nucleotides outside the gene matches: 1. Germline loops: CDR1 LNHDA, CDR2 SQIVND (reference sequence). There are 15 residues in the CDR3. The CDR3 bases are TGTGCCAGTAGTATGGGACAGGTGAACACCGGGGAGCTGTTTTTT. Translating it yields CASSMGQVNTGELFF.

The gene calls are TRBV24-1 and TRBJ2-6, with a weak D call TRBD2 (5 bases). V lost 2 bases and J lost 0, with 13 bases in between. Germline-derived CDR1 and CDR2 are KGHDR and SFDVKD. The CDR3 covers 18 residues. Here the CDR3 DNA reads TGTGCCACCAGTGATTGGGCAGCCCGGGACTCTGGGGCCAACGTCCTGACTTTC. Protein sequence: CATSDWAARDSGANVLTF.

The chain joins TRBV5-4 to TRBJ2-7, with 8 nucleotides matching TRBD1. Germline values: CDR1 SGHNT, CDR2 YYREEE (reference sequence). The CDR3 is 14 residues long. With 4 bases clipped from V and 1 base from J, the junction kept 4 bases outside the gene matches. CDR3 coding DNA: TGTGCCAGCAGCCTAGGACAGGGATCCTACGAGCAGTACTTC. It encodes CASSLGQGSYEQYF.

The chain combines TRBV30 with TRBJ1-3; D call uncertain. V lost 1 base and J lost 4, with 17 bases in between. Germline V CDR1 and CDR2: GTSNPN, SVGIG (reference sequence). This CDR3 is built from 16 residues. The CDR3 is CAWSGYRGSNGNTIYF. The CDR3 region has the DNA TGTGCCTGGAGTGGTTATCGGGGATCTAACGGAAACACCATATATTTT.

The chain is built from TRBV5-1 and TRBJ2-5; 7 nucleotides align to TRBD1. Germline V lookup: CDR1 SGHRS, CDR2 YFSETQ. CDR3 size: 15 residues. J lost 0 bases, V lost 4 bases, and 6 bases had no gene match. Here the CDR3 reads CASSGTVPYQETQYF. The CDR3 nucleotides read TGCGCCAGCAGCGGGACAGTCCCTTACCAAGAGACCCAGTACTTC.

The chain carries TRBV5-1 and TRBJ2-3, with D unclear. With 3 bases removed from V and 0 bases from J, the gap between germline ends came to 8 bases. Germline CDR1 SGHRS, CDR2 YFSETQ. The CDR3 runs 14 residues. The CDR3 coding sequence is TGCGCCAGCAGCTCCGGTTATAGCACAGATACGCAGTATTTT. Protein sequence: CASSSGYSTDTQYF.